Below are 16 T cell receptor beta chains sequenced from a single sample in a study of T-cell memory formation after mild COVID-19. One entry per CDR3 protein results from TCRdb running MiXCR on the 5' RACE reads. Of roughly 250,000 distinct CDR3 sequences in the sample, about a sixth were seen once. The sequenced sample consisted of PBMCs or a T cell subset sorted from them (not recorded which). The source of these receptors is a man between 18 and 29 years old who had mild COVID-19 (a few samples of this study predate the infection). Cell type and time point are not known.

The chain recombines TRBV4-2 with TRBJ1-5, with D maybe TRBD1 (5 bases). Germline CDR1 is LGHNA and CDR2 is YNFKEQ. This CDR3 has 14 residues. Trimming removed 0 bases at V and 7 bases at J, with 10 bases between. The CDR3 region is CASSQDPGGQPQHF. The CDR3 DNA reads as TGTGCCAGCAGCCAAGATCCGGGGGGACAGCCCCAGCATTTT.

This chain uses TRBV12-3 or TRBV12-4 with TRBJ2-1, with TRBD2 identical over 8 bases. CDR3 length: 14 residues. The J segment lost 2 bases and the V segment lost 7 bases, leaving 4 bases of the junction unmatched. CDR3 coding DNA: TGTGCCAGCACCCACGGGGGGGCCTACAATGAGCAGTTCTTC. Its translation: CASTHGGAYNEQFF.

In its sample, this clonotype was seen a few times. The chain employs TRBV7-2 and TRBJ2-7; 9 bases match TRBD1. Unmatched junction bases numbered 2, after V lost 3 bases and J lost 5 bases. The CDR3 spans 13 residues. From germline, CDR1 is SGHTA and CDR2 FQGNSA. The CDR3 coding sequence is TGTGCCAGCAGCTTGGGACAGGGAAACGAGCAGTACGTC. Translating gives CASSLGQGNEQYV.

The CDR3: CSARGGVYEQYV. The DNA for the CDR3 is TGCAGTGCTAGAGGGGGGGTTTACGAGCAGTACGTC. The chain carries TRBV20-1 and TRBJ2-7; D is perhaps TRBD2 (6 bases). CDR3 length: 12 amino acids. V was cut by 1 base and J by 4 bases, with 8 bases left in between. Per the germline V gene, CDR1 is DFQATT and CDR2 is SNEGSKA (reference sequence).

This clonotype occurred a few times. The rearrangement uses TRBV7-2 and TRBJ1-4; D is unclear. Trimming removed 1 base from V and 3 bases from J, with 6 bases in between. The CDR3 totals 14 residues. The germline V gene encodes CDR1 SGHTA and CDR2 FQGNSA. CDR3 region: CASSLEASNEKLFF. The CDR3 bases are TGTGCCAGCAGCTTAGAGGCCTCTAATGAAAAACTGTTTTTT.

This clonotype rates as medium-sized. This rearrangement joins TRBV4-2 to TRBJ2-5; 12 bases agree with TRBD2. CDR3 length: 19 amino acids. Germline lookup yields CDR1 LGHNA and CDR2 YNFKEQ. The ends lost 1 base at V and 2 bases at J; junction bases unmatched: 11. The CDR3 sequence is CASSQVPLTLAGGQETQYF. The CDR3 DNA reads TGTGCCAGCAGCCAAGTCCCCCTCACTCTAGCGGGGGGGCAAGAGACCCAGTACTTC.

This clonotype was seen more than once but under ten times. This chain uses TRBV25-1 with TRBJ1-5, with D hard to call. CDR3 length: 16 residues. The germline V gene encodes CDR1 MGHDK and CDR2 SYGVNS. Trimming stripped 3 bases from V and 0 bases from J, with 12 bases between. The CDR3 here is CASSDLRSGSNQPQHF. The CDR3 coding sequence is TGTGCCAGCAGTGATCTCAGGTCCGGTAGCAATCAGCCCCAGCATTTT.

This clonotype occurred a few times. CDR3: CASSFEGFRQFF. Here the CDR3 DNA reads TGTGCCAGCAGCTTTGAAGGGTTCAGGCAGTTCTTC. The chain uses TRBV5-5 and TRBJ2-1; D gene uncertain. Germline V gene data show CDR1 as SGHKS and CDR2 as YYEKEE (reference sequence). The CDR3 length is 12 residues. Trimming removed 2 bases at V and 12 bases at J, with 12 bases between.

The chain is built from TRBV7-2 and TRBJ2-7; either TRBD1 or TRBD2 may supply D (5 bases each). Looked up from germline, CDR1 is SGHTA and CDR2 is FQGNSA. The V end lost 8 bases, the J end lost 2 bases, and 13 bases lay between the germline ends. This CDR3 region has 13 residues. CDR3: CASRGSATYEQYF. DNA of the CDR3: TGTGCCAGCCGGGGCAGTGCAACCTACGAGCAGTACTTC.

A few counts support this clonotype. The genes are TRBV7-2 and TRBJ2-1; 10 bases fit TRBD2. Germline CDR1 is SGHTA and CDR2 is FQGNSA. V shed 3 bases, J shed 3 bases, and the junction held 2 bases outside the gene matches. This CDR3 comprises 15 residues. CDR3 sequence: CASSFTSGDYNEQFF. CDR3 sequence (DNA): TGTGCCAGCAGCTTTACTAGCGGGGACTACAATGAGCAGTTCTTC.

Here the CDR3 DNA reads TGTGCCAGCCGACGGAAGATCACAGATACGCAGTATTTT. Translation gives CASRRKITDTQYF. The chain links TRBV6-2 or TRBV6-3 to TRBJ2-3; D is unclear. The V end was cut by 8 bases, the J end by 2 bases, with 11 bases between. In germline, CDR1 is MNHEY, CDR2 SVGEGT. CDR3 size: 13 residues.

This clonotype was observed a few times. The chain has TRBV20-1 and TRBJ2-7; D remains ambiguous. The CDR3 is 13 residues long. Per germline, CDR1 DFQATT and CDR2 SNEGSKA (reference sequence). Trimming left V 5 bases short and J 5 bases short, with 16 bases between. The CDR3 DNA is TGCAGTGCTCCCGAGGCAGGCGCCCACGAGCAGTACTTC. Amino acids: CSAPEAGAHEQYF.

The J gene is TRBJ2-3, the V gene TRBV20-1; D is undetermined. The germline CDR1 and CDR2 sequences are DFQATT and SNEGSKA (reference sequence). The V end lost 1 base, the J end lost 0 bases, and 11 bases lay between the germline ends. CDR3 length equals 15 residues. The CDR3 here is CSARVPGSSTDTQYF. CDR3 in DNA: TGCAGTGCTAGAGTACCCGGTTCGAGCACAGATACGCAGTATTTT.

The rearrangement uses TRBV15 and TRBJ1-4; D is perhaps TRBD1 (6 bases). Germline CDR1 and CDR2: LNHNV and YYDKDF (reference sequence). The V gene lost 0 bases and the J gene lost 8 bases, with 16 bases spanning the gap. CDR3 size: 16 residues. CDR3 in DNA: TGTGCCACCAGCAGAGATCATGGGGGCGGCCGAGAAAAACTGTTTTTT. Its protein product is CATSRDHGGGREKLFF.

This clonotype has a count of ten or more. The rearrangement uses TRBV6-2 or TRBV6-3 and TRBJ2-1, with 7 bases lining up with TRBD2. The CDR3 runs 15 residues. Germline V gene data show CDR1 as MNHEY and CDR2 as SVGEGT. After removal of 2 bases from V and 5 bases from J, the junction contained 6 bases not matched to a gene. The CDR3 is CASSYDGGMNNEQFF. The CDR3 DNA is TGTGCCAGCAGTTACGACGGGGGGATGAACAATGAGCAGTTCTTC.

The chain employs TRBV29-1 and TRBJ2-5, with D perhaps given as TRBD1 or TRBD2 (6 bases each). The germline gives CDR1 SQVTM, CDR2 ANQGSEA. There are 12 residues in the CDR3. Deletions cut 3 bases from V and 4 bases from J, with 9 bases between. CDR3 sequence: CSVDKGGETQYF. CDR3 bases: TGCAGCGTTGATAAGGGGGGAGAGACCCAGTACTTC. Together with reference TRBV29-1 and TRBJ2-5, the CDR3 gives the full variable domain: SAVISQKPSRDICQRGTSLTIQCQVDSQVTMMFWYRQQPGQSLTLIATANQGSEATYESGFVIDKFPISRPNLTFSTLTVSNMSPEDSSIYLCSVDKGGETQYFGPGTRLLVL.